This note documents a single T cell receptor (beta chain) sequence. It lacks a known antigen. No clone much larger than this one lies a single base away; base qualities are absent. The record originates from a study of cytomegalovirus exposure and HLA in healthy donors (dated by TCRdb to 2015 to 2018). The study in broad terms: An earlier analysis of some 600 of the donors reported 276 Gb of sequence data and 95 million to 130 million unique TCR beta sequences obtained from 150 million to 200 million T cells. An early release covering approximately 600 HLA-typed donors comprised about 300 gigabases of sequencing data and around 86 million unique TCR sequences. Of the roughly 400 genotyped donors, 75% to 85% were placed in the genetic ancestry cluster associated with self-reported Caucasian donors. The aim of the study was to test whether cataloging public T cell receptors could identify signatures of past pathogen exposure. Using immunosequencing, the study profiled T cell repertoires from around 670 subjects and related those repertoires to cytomegalovirus serostatus. Along with the roughly 710-subject first cohort, a separate validation cohort of around 110 different subjects was used. High-throughput TCR immunosequencing, statistical association of individual TCRs with disease status, and machine learning were combined to predict cytomegalovirus infection status. A later analysis re-examined previously published TCR beta repertoires from 610 or so donors and added high-resolution HLA genotyping to investigate patterns of TCR occurrence. Rather than drawing on any new phenotypic data, the later analysis identified candidate immune exposures from TCR beta sequences and the way those sequences occurred across donors. In an earlier analysis of 500 to 650 of the donors, high-throughput TCR beta sequencing was used to judge whether each TCR beta V gene segment behaved as functional or pseudogenic. Donor age, sex, ethnicity and CMV serostatus were compiled together with the repertoire data. In a later genetic analysis, genome-wide SNP genotypes for about 60% of the 666 donors were used, and that subset was treated as a discovery cohort. Every discovery cohort repertoire had been produced on one sequencing platform. Class I and class II HLA loci were covered by the typing at four-digit resolution. The number of typed donors differed by locus: about 620-640 for A, B, C, DRB1 and DQB1; approximately 520 for DQA1; approximately 600 for DPA1; and roughly 470 for DPB1. Because of strong linkage in the cohort, four or five DR-DQ haplotypes were treated as single units for association and clustering. Among roughly 400 genotyped donors of the cohort, an average of approximately 220,000 unique TCR beta nucleotide sequences was sequenced per donor, of which 15% to 20% were non-productive.

The paper's findings and limits, for the study overall: Broadly in line with IMGT annotations, most TCR beta V segments showed up in productive rearrangements about 87% or about 30% of the time in an earlier analysis of roughly 590 of the donors. A further reported finding was that TCR beta sequences accurately predicted the HLA-A and HLA-B alleles for most subjects in the first cohort. Most TCR sequences were observed very rarely across donors, whereas some public TCRs were present in many individuals. Several of the top co-occurrence clusters appeared to be linked to parvovirus B19, influenza, CMV and Epstein-Barr virus, according to a later analysis. A total of about 150 TCR beta chains were listed by the study as associated with cytomegalovirus. The classifier was reported to diagnose cytomegalovirus status with high specificity and sensitivity in both the original and validation cohorts. Because counts were too low, 15 to 20 rarely observed V segments, including chromosome 9 orphons, were excluded from the earlier analysis of around 590 of the donors. A later analysis associated 15,000 to 20,000 TCR beta sequences with specific HLA alleles at a false discovery rate of 0.05. Because HLA typing was unavailable for some donors at each locus, only the typed subset was used in association tests. The 87-base-pair reads could not distinguish some IMGT-functional V segments, including TRBV6-2 and TRBV6-3, so those segments were excluded. Assigning TCR associations to individual alleles was difficult when HLA alleles, especially DR and DQ, strongly co-occurred. In a later analysis, most CMV-associated TCR beta chains were found to appear HLA-restricted, with HLA associations seemingly driven largely by CMV exposure. Immune exposure information for the cohort was limited to CMV serostatus. Compared with equally common non-associated chains, HLA-associated TCR beta chains in a later analysis were more clonally expanded and had lower generation probabilities. A cluster of highly shared sequence variants was judged likely to be a technical artifact of the sequencing pipeline. Only TCR beta chains were sequenced in this cohort, and the absence of alpha or paired-chain data limited detectable features. Linkage disequilibrium might explain the correlated functional status among segregating V segments, but an unknown experimental factor could not be ruled out. A later analysis found that TCR association rates varied across HLA loci, with DRB1 alleles showing the most associated TCRs and HLA-C alleles the fewest. In a later genetic analysis, a missense DCLRE1C variant was associated with V-gene and J-gene trimming of TCR beta chains, and the association was replicated in an independent cohort. Three of the identified cytomegalovirus-associated TCR beta chains were confirmed in vitro to be specific for cytomegalovirus antigens. Presence/absence analyses assumed roughly uniform sequencing depth across donors, an assumption that may not hold. Compared with the approximately 670-donor mean, donors in an Asian-associated ancestry cluster had fewer N-insertions in productive TCRs, according to a later genetic analysis. The authors suggested that the approach could potentially be generalized to other disease states and immunological phenotypes.

In total, 666 healthy bone marrow donors made up the cohort. All cohort members were sampled while nominally healthy, although unrecorded immune exposures were likely present. The donor tested CMV seronegative and was one of the 352 seronegative cohort members. A peripheral blood sample was collected from each donor, and TCR beta sequencing was performed on peripheral blood mononuclear cells. Genomic DNA extraction from the blood cell samples was performed with the Qiagen DNeasy Blood Extraction Kit. From the cysteine up to the phenylalanine, the CDR3 has a length of 14 residues. Only the CDR3 DNA stays, 42 bases, in frame from base 1. Per the germline V gene, MNHNS is the CDR1 and SASEGT is the CDR2. V loses 5 bases at its end and J loses 9 bases; junction bases beyond the gene matches: 8. The library relied on the immunoSEQ multiplex PCR assay. For the multiplex PCR, a mixture combining 60 forward primers for TCR Vbeta segments and 13 reverse primers for TCR Jbeta segments was used. The CDR3 region of rearranged TCR beta genes was amplified from genomic DNA with a multiplex PCR assay. Amplified TCR beta libraries were sequenced as 87-base-pair reads on the Illumina HiSeq System. The study's processing was this. A later analysis tallied about 77 million unique TCR beta chains across the 700 or so repertoires, and approximately 9.9 million of those chains were shared by two or more donors. To remove PCR and sequencing errors, raw reads were error-corrected and collapsed into unique sequences using a nearest-neighbor algorithm that merged closely related sequences. Alignment of CDR3 sequences to IMGT reference sequences was used to assign V, D and J gene segments. For a sequence to be retained, a match of at least six nucleotides to both a V gene segment and a J gene segment was required. Rearrangements were called productive when the CDR3 lacked stop codons and stayed in frame with V and J; all others were non-productive. CDR3 was defined by IMGT convention, running from the second conserved V-encoded cysteine to the conserved J-encoded phenylalanine. Sequences without an unambiguous match to a single V gene segment were excluded from the earlier analysis of several hundred of the donors. An earlier analysis of fewer than 750 of the donors called V segments functional above 56.7% productive rearrangements and segregating when the between-donor standard deviation exceeded 5%. A statistical classification framework was built for diagnosing cytomegalovirus status from the catalog of TCR beta chain sequences. In a later analysis, V and J genes were assigned by comparing TCR nucleotide sequences against IMGT/GENE-DB human TR gene sequences. The TCRdist pipeline was used in a later analysis to assign CDR3 sequences and most-parsimonious VDJ recombination scenarios. In a later analysis, each TCR beta chain was defined by its CDR3 amino acid sequence together with its V-gene family, and reads without a unique V-gene family were excluded. In a later analysis, 450 to 600 highly shared, low-generation-probability nucleotide sequences were removed to address suspected cross-contamination and a sequencing artifact. In a later analysis, a clonal expansion index for each public chain was calculated from normalized within-repertoire ranks of inferred template counts. A later analysis computed generation probabilities with a VDJ recombination model fitted to out-of-frame rearrangements, and checked the results against IGoR. A later analysis scored TCR-TCR, TCR-HLA and TCR-CMV co-occurrence with hypergeometric tests, applying a repertoire-size bias correction to TCR pairs. False discovery rates were estimated in a later analysis by permuting HLA or CMV assignments 20 times. In a later analysis, co-occurring TCRs were grouped using DBSCAN, and TCRdist sequence similarity was added for clustering within HLA-allele-positive subsets. Repertoires with fewer than 30,000 or more than 120,000 public chains were left out of co-occurrence clustering, as were about five repertoires with anomalous nucleotide sharing. This is the immuneACCESS table as TCRdb keeps it, with only in-frame sequences that have V and J called. A part of the clones is gone; compared with another copy, unresolved V genes explain less than half, and the rest is unexplained. V and J calls and clone size follow that table, whereas D and trimming were derived from the DNA. This sample has approximately 140,000 clones in its table, and roughly 80% of those were observed once. The ten biggest clones cover around 1.5% of the sample.

Sample: PBMCs. The rearranged segments are TRBV6-1 and TRBJ2-7; the junction holds 12 bases that match TRBD1. The sequence derives from a female donor in good health and CMV-seronegative. The CDR3 region has the sequence CASSRDRGLGRQYF. The nucleotides are TGTGCCAGCAGTAGGGACAGGGGGCTTGGTCGGCAGTACTTC.